This T cell receptor (beta chain) emerged from a study of Graves' ophthalmopathy and Graves' hyperthyroidism. The CDR3 sequence is 15 residues long. V was trimmed by 5 bases and J by 3 bases, leaving 13 bases between them. The table lists this clonotype with a few counts. RNA transcripts were the template, and TCR beta CDR3 regions were amplified from them. The first-round RT-PCR employed HTBI primers together with the Qiagen OneStep RT-PCR kit. A multiplex PCR was then performed as the second round. A single record per CDR3 protein comes from TCRdb applying MiXCR to the multiplex PCR reads. There are approximately 700,000 distinct CDR3 sequences in the sample; 35% to 50% occur only once, and approximately 46% lies in the top ten. Ophthalmopathic donors had moderate-to-severe activity, CAS ≥3 and NOSPECS ≥4, with disease that had lasted under 3 months.

Sequencing used peripheral blood. This TCR came from an adult man with Graves' ophthalmopathy. The chain combines TRBV12-3 or TRBV12-4 with TRBJ1-4; D may be TRBD1 (5 bases). Written as DNA, the CDR3 is TGTGCCAGCAGTCCCCAAGGGACCGCTAATGAAAAACTGTTTTTT. It codes for CASSPQGTANEKLFF.